This entry is about one T cell receptor beta chain. Its specificity is unknown. The record originates from a study of a mutant IDH1 vaccine in newly diagnosed glioma. For the study at large: Patients under treatment included 62.5% males and 37.5% females and had a mean age of approximately 44 years. Previous care, which was radiotherapy, temozolomide, or both, most often involved both. Whole-study results and caveats: Pseudoprogression appeared unlinked to shifts in leading peripheral T cell clonotypes.

Assay: immunoSEQ multiplex PCR; the TCRdb copy retains only in-frame clones and omits some. The sample carries tens of thousands of clones, 70% to 90% recorded once. Time point meaning: baseline, week 1 (first vaccination visit). Sample treatment: pre-vaccination baseline after standard-of-care therapy. J was trimmed by 4 bases and V by 3 bases; bases with no gene match: 3. The CDR3 is made up of 15 amino acids. CDR1 is SGDLS and CDR2 is YYNGEE in the germline V gene. This clonotype was sampled from a man between 40 and 49 years old with glioma. The sequenced sample was PBMCs, obtained from a glioma patient treated with radiotherapy, temozolomide or both. The chain employs TRBV9 and TRBJ2-1, with TRBD2 identical over 11 bases. The CDR3 DNA reads TGTGCCAGCAGCGGACTAGCGGGGCATTACAATGAGCAGTTCTTC. Encoded protein: CASSGLAGHYNEQFF.